Listed below are T cell receptor beta chains from one sample, sequenced in a study of T cells in localized non-small cell lung cancer. Libraries were prepared by immunoSEQ multiplex PCR; TCRdb keeps only in-frame clonotypes and omits some of them. Of just under 20,000 clones in the sample, roughly four fifths are singletons; the top ten hold about 4.6%. The material was peripheral blood, obtained before any cancer treatment. Receptors were obtained from a man aged 35 to 70 with stage I lung adenocarcinoma. Both conserved end residues are part of each CDR3. A D gene is named only where the DNA matches it firmly. Clone size is given for some rows only: seen once, a few or many times, or a class if the clone is expanded.

>TRBV4-3|.|.|TRBJ2-7
TGCGCCAGCAGCCAAGCACAGGGCACATTCGGCGAGCAGTACTTC
CASSQAQGTFGEQYF
>TRBV7-3|.|.|TRBJ2-1
TGTGCCAGCAGCTGGGACGCTGACACTGAGCAGTTCTTC
CASSWDADTEQFF
>TRBV7-9|.|once|TRBJ2-5
TGTGCCAGCAGCTTAGTCACAGTTCAAGAGACCCAGTACTTC
CASSLVTVQETQYF
>TRBV30|.|.|TRBJ1-2
TGTGCCTGGAGGGGACGGTCGTACTTGAACTATGGCTACACCTTC
CAWRGRSYLNYGYTF
>TRBV6-1|TRBD1|.|TRBJ1-1
TGTGCCAGCAGCGAACAGGGGGCCTTTAACACTGAAGCTTTCTTT
CASSEQGAFNTEAFF
>TRBV11-2|.|.|TRBJ2-7
TGTGCCAGCAGCCCCCGCCGGGGGCCCTACGAGCAGTACTTC
CASSPRRGPYEQYF
>TRBV5-1|.|once|TRBJ2-1
TGCGCCAGCAGCTTGGATAGCAGGGGTCACAATGAGCAGTTCTTC
CASSLDSRGHNEQFF
>TRBV5-4|.|once|TRBJ2-3
TGTGCCAGCAGCTCGTACACAGATACGCAGTATTTT
CASSSYTDTQYF
>TRBV19|TRBD2|.|TRBJ2-6
TGTGCCAGTAGCATCGCCCGGACTAGCGGGCAACTAGGTGGGGCCAACGTCCTGACTTTC
CASSIARTSGQLGGANVLTF
>TRBV27|.|.|TRBJ2-1
TGTGCCAGCAGTTTAAAGCAGGGACCTCAGTTCTTC
CASSLKQGPQFF
>TRBV7-9|.|.|TRBJ2-3
TGTGCCAGCAGCTGGCAGGGAGACACAGATACGCAGTATTTT
CASSWQGDTDTQYF
>TRBV5-4|TRBD1|.|TRBJ1-2
TGTGCCAGTAGCTCGGGCCGAGACAGGGGCGGCTATGGCTACACCTTC
CASSSGRDRGGYGYTF
>TRBV2|.|.|TRBJ1-1
TGTGCCAGCACAAGAGGGATCAGGGTGGGGATGAACACTGAAGCTTTCTTT
CASTRGIRVGMNTEAFF
>TRBV11-2|.|.|TRBJ2-7
TGTGCCAGCAGCCTTTACAGGGAAGGCGAGCAGTACTTC
CASSLYREGEQYF
>TRBV5-1|.|.|TRBJ1-1
TGCGCCAGCAGCTACGAAGGGACTCACACTGAAGCTTTCTTT
CASSYEGTHTEAFF
>TRBV10-2|TRBD1|.|TRBJ2-7
TGCGCCAGCAGACCCGGGACAGGGGGCACCGGCCACGAGCAGTACTTC
CASRPGTGGTGHEQYF
>TRBV7-2|.|.|TRBJ1-2
TGTGCCAGCAGCTTAGATCAAGGCTACACCTTC
CASSLDQGYTF
>TRBV6-1|.|.|TRBJ2-1
TGTGCCAGCAGTGAAGAGGCACAGTACAATGAGCAGTTCTTC
CASSEEAQYNEQFF
>TRBV5-1|TRBD1|.|TRBJ1-1
TGCGCCAGCAACCGGGACAGTCGAGGGACTGAAGCTTTCTTT
CASNRDSRGTEAFF
>TRBV7-3|.|.|TRBJ2-3
TGTGCCAGTTCCAGAGGGGTCGCGGATACGCAGTATTTT
CASSRGVADTQYF
>TRBV7-8|.|.|TRBJ1-2
TGTGCCAGCAGCTTAGAAGGGCGACCCTATGGCTACACCTTC
CASSLEGRPYGYTF
>TRBV7-9|.|.|TRBJ1-1
TGTGCCACCCGCCTCGGTAACACTGAAGCTTTCTTT
CATRLGNTEAFF
>TRBV21-1|.|.|TRBJ2-6
TGTGCCAGCATTCCCCGGGGGAGGCCTGGGGCCAACGTCCTGACTTTC
CASIPRGRPGANVLTF
>TRBV28|.|.|TRBJ2-6
TGTGCCAGCAGTTTTTTTTCGACCGAAGGGTGGATCACTGGGGCCAACGTCCTGACTTTC
CASSFFSTEGWITGANVLTF
>TRBV9|TRBD2|.|TRBJ2-3
TGTGCCAGCAGCCATAGCGGGGGGGCCTCAGATACGCAGTATTTT
CASSHSGGASDTQYF
>TRBV11-2|.|few|TRBJ2-2
TGTGCCAGCAGCTTCGGAGGGGTCAACACCGGGGAGCTGTTTTTT
CASSFGGVNTGELFF
>TRBV4-1|.|.|TRBJ2-3
TGCGCCAGCAGCCAAGAGTTACGACTAGTCGCAGATACGCAGTATTTT
CASSQELRLVADTQYF
>TRBV28|.|.|TRBJ2-1
TGTGCCAGCACCGGGACATTTTACAATGAGCAGTTCTTC
CASTGTFYNEQFF
>TRBV4-1|TRBD2|.|TRBJ2-2
TGCGCCAGCAGCCAAGAGGTCAGGACTAGCGGGGTGAACACCGGGGAGCTGTTTTTT
CASSQEVRTSGVNTGELFF
>TRBV30|.|.|TRBJ2-2
TGTGCCTGGAGGGAAAGGGTCGGGGAGCTGTTTTTT
CAWRERVGELFF
>TRBV9|TRBD1|.|TRBJ1-1
TGTGCCAGCAGCGAGGGGACAGGGTTGAACACTGAAGCTTTCTTT
CASSEGTGLNTEAFF
>TRBV4-2|.|once|TRBJ2-7
TGTGCCAGCAGCCCCCCCGGGAGCTCCTACGAGCAGTACTTC
CASSPPGSSYEQYF
>TRBV7-2|TRBD2|few|TRBJ2-2
TGTGCCAGCAGCCCCAGCGGGGGGGCCACCGGGGAGCTGTTTTTT
CASSPSGGATGELFF
>TRBV4-3|.|.|TRBJ2-5
TGCGCCAGCAGCCAAGGAACAGGGATGGAGACCCAGTACTTC
CASSQGTGMETQYF
>TRBV6-1|.|.|TRBJ1-2
TGTGCCAGCAGTGTTACAGGGAACTATGGCTACACCTTC
CASSVTGNYGYTF
>TRBV28|TRBD1|once|TRBJ2-7
TGTGCCAGCAGTCCATGGACAGGGATGAACGAGCAGTACTTC
CASSPWTGMNEQYF
>TRBV18|.|few|TRBJ2-3
TGTGCCAGCTCACCGTCTTTTGCGGACGATACGCAGTATTTT
CASSPSFADDTQYF
>TRBV9|.|.|TRBJ2-3
TGTGCCAGCAGCGTAGACGGGTATCGCACAGATACGCAGTATTTT
CASSVDGYRTDTQYF
>TRBV6-5|.|.|TRBJ1-3
TGTGCCAGCAGTTACTCTTCCCAGGGGGGAAACACCATATATTTT
CASSYSSQGGNTIYF
>TRBV7-8|TRBD1|.|TRBJ2-7
TGTGCCAGCAGCTTAGAACTGGGACAGGGTACATACGAGCAGTACTTC
CASSLELGQGTYEQYF
>TRBV18|TRBD2|.|TRBJ2-5
TGTGCCAGCTCATCCCGTTTGGAAGCGGGGGGGCCGGAGACCCAGTACTTC
CASSSRLEAGGPETQYF
>TRBV5-4|.|.|TRBJ1-2
TGTGCCAGCAGACCCCGGACCGTTAACTATGGCTACACCTTC
CASRPRTVNYGYTF
>TRBV7-2|.|.|TRBJ2-7
TGTGCCAGCAGCTTAGCGGGGGGGCTCTACGAGCAGTACTTC
CASSLAGGLYEQYF
>TRBV27|TRBD2|.|TRBJ2-7
TGTGCCAGCATCAAAAGCGGGAGCTCCTACGAGCAGTACTTC
CASIKSGSSYEQYF
>TRBV5-1|.|.|TRBJ2-1
TGCGCCAGCAGCTTGGAACCGGGCCCCAGGGGGCAGTTCTTC
CASSLEPGPRGQFF
>TRBV7-9|TRBD2|.|TRBJ2-5
TGTGCCAGCAGCCCACCAGACCGGGGGGGAGAGACCCAGTACTTC
CASSPPDRGGETQYF
>TRBV18|.|.|TRBJ1-1
TGTGCCAGCTCACTCTCTGCAGGAGTCGAAGCTTTCTTT
CASSLSAGVEAFF
>TRBV6-6|TRBD1|.|TRBJ2-7
TGTGCCAGCAGCCCCGGGACAGGGTGGAACGAGCAGTACTTC
CASSPGTGWNEQYF
>TRBV10-3|TRBD2|.|TRBJ2-7
TGTGCCACGGGGACTAGCGGCTACGAGCAGTACTTC
CATGTSGYEQYF
>TRBV10-1|.|.|TRBJ2-1
TGCGCCAGCAGTGAGGATCGGGGCCCAAACCTCTACAATGAGCAGTTCTTC
CASSEDRGPNLYNEQFF
>TRBV6-6|.|once|TRBJ1-5
TGTGCCAGCAGCCCCGTCAGTGGGTATCAGCCCCAGCATTTT
CASSPVSGYQPQHF
>TRBV25-1|.|.|TRBJ1-5
TGTGCCAGCAGTGAAGGGCAGGTCGAACAGCCCCAGCATTTT
CASSEGQVEQPQHF
>TRBV5-5|.|.|TRBJ2-7
TGTGCCAGCAGCTTGACAGACTCCTACGAGCAGTACTTC
CASSLTDSYEQYF
>TRBV7-9|TRBD2|.|TRBJ2-1
TGTGCCAGCAGCTTAGCACTAGCGGGAGGGCGAGGTAATGAGCAGTTCTTC
CASSLALAGGRGNEQFF
>TRBV7-4|TRBD2|once|TRBJ2-7
TGTGCCAGCAGCTTAGCGCCGGGACTAGCGCCGCCGGGAGAGCAGTACTTC
CASSLAPGLAPPGEQYF
>TRBV7-2|TRBD1|.|TRBJ1-6
TGTGCCAGCAGCTCCCCGAGGACAGGGGGGGCCTCACCCCTCCACTTT
CASSSPRTGGASPLHF
>TRBV6-1|.|.|TRBJ1-2
TGTGCCAGCAGTTACAACTATGGCTACACCTTC
CASSYNYGYTF
>TRBV27|.|.|TRBJ2-2
TGTGCCAGCAGAGGGACCACCAACACCGGGGAGCTGTTTTTT
CASRGTTNTGELFF
>TRBV29-1|.|.|TRBJ2-1
TGCAGCGTTTGCGGTCTATCCCTTTACAATGAGCAGTTCTTC
CSVCGLSLYNEQFF